These 19 T cell receptor beta chains came from one sample sequenced in a study of chemoradiotherapy in HPV16-positive cancers (dated by TCRdb to about 2022). Library construction relied on the immunoSEQ multiplex PCR assay. TCRdb mirrors the immuneACCESS table, restricted to in-frame sequences. Some clones are absent from its copies; in checked studies, under half trace to an unresolved V gene, and the reason for the others is unknown. This sample comprises some 32,000 clones, approximately 90% of them detected only once. The ten largest clones capture 3% to 4% of the sample. The sample was blood, taken from a patient who underwent chemoradiotherapy. Source of these receptors: a human donor with HPV-associated anogenital cancer.

The sample holds one count of this clone. The chain couples TRBV5-4 to TRBJ2-2, with D hard to call. Germline V gene lookup returns CDR1 SGHNT and CDR2 YYREEE (reference sequence). With 0 bases removed from V and 4 bases from J, the gap between germline ends came to 4 bases. The CDR3 covers 13 residues. CDR3 in amino acids: CASSLGSTGELFF. As DNA, the CDR3 is TGTGCCAGCAGCTTGGGCAGCACCGGGGAGCTGTTTTTT.

The chain recombines TRBV11-2 with TRBJ2-3, with D tentatively TRBD1 (5 bases). This CDR3 has 14 amino acids. Between the trimmed V and J ends, which lost 5 bases and 2 bases, there was a span of 11 bases. CDR1 is SGHAT and CDR2 is FQNNGV in the germline V gene. The CDR3 sequence is CASSAQGSTDTQYF. For the CDR3, the DNA is TGTGCCAGCAGCGCGCAGGGTTCCACAGATACGCAGTATTTT.

The gene calls are TRBV2 and TRBJ1-1; D remains unclear. V shed 5 bases and J shed 0 bases, with 13 bases lying between them. This CDR3 region has 15 residues. From germline, CDR1 is SNHLY and CDR2 FYNNEI. As DNA, the CDR3 is TGTGCCAGCAGTCTAGATGCTACTATGAACACTGAAGCTTTCTTT. It is translated as CASSLDATMNTEAFF.

J is TRBJ1-5 and V is TRBV7-9; D is uncertain. The germline CDR1 and CDR2 sequences are SEHNR and FQNEAQ (reference sequence). The CDR3 has 13 amino acids. The V and J ends lost 1 base and 7 bases respectively, with 8 bases between them. The CDR3 DNA sequence: TGTGCCAGCAGCTTAGAAGGAGGGCAGCCCCAGCATTTT. It specifies CASSLEGGQPQHF.

The chain carries TRBV7-2 and TRBJ2-3, with unresolved D. The length of the CDR3 is 14 residues. Per germline, CDR1 SGHTA and CDR2 FQGNSA. V dropped 2 bases and J dropped 6 bases, with 12 bases sitting between them. Written as DNA, the CDR3 is TGTGCCAGCAGCTTATATCGGCTAAATGATACGCAGTATTTT. This codes for CASSLYRLNDTQYF.

The V call is TRBV29-1, the J call TRBJ2-2, with D hard to call. Trimming removed 3 bases from V and 3 bases from J, with 11 bases in between. The CDR3 has 14 amino acids. CDR1 SQVTM and CDR2 ANQGSEA come from the germline V gene. Written as DNA, the CDR3 is TGCAGCGTTGACCTTGGGCGCCACACCGGGGAGCTGTTTTTT. Translating it yields CSVDLGRHTGELFF.

This clone was recorded only once. V is TRBV10-3 and J is TRBJ1-2; a weak D match, TRBD1 (6 bases). V lost 3 bases, J lost 4 bases, and 12 bases lay in between. The CDR3 runs 14 residues. CDR1 ENHRY and CDR2 SYGVKD come from the germline V gene. The CDR3 is CAISDGGLGYGYTF. The CDR3 DNA sequence: TGTGCCATCAGTGATGGGGGGCTGGGCTATGGCTACACCTTC.

This clone was seen only once. The chain is built from TRBV29-1 and TRBJ2-2; D may be TRBD1 (5 bases). Germline V gives CDR1 SQVTM, CDR2 ANQGSEA. The CDR3 covers 15 residues. V lost 0 bases to trimming and J lost 4 bases, with 12 bases between them. CDR3 sequence reads: CSVEDPTQGTGELFF. The CDR3 nucleotides are TGCAGCGTTGAAGACCCTACCCAGGGCACCGGGGAGCTGTTTTTT.

The chain's CDR3 is CASSEAQARDGPQHF. In DNA, the CDR3 is TGTGCCAGTAGTGAAGCGCAGGCCCGGGACGGGCCCCAGCATTTT. The chain has TRBV19 and TRBJ1-5, with a weak D call TRBD1 (5 bases). Germline CDR1 and CDR2: LNHDA and SQIVND (reference sequence). V was pared by 5 bases and J by 9 bases, with 20 bases between. This CDR3 is built from 15 residues.

The chain employs TRBV6-5 and TRBJ1-1; D unclear. This CDR3 is built from 15 residues. V lost 0 bases and J lost 0, with 8 bases in between. In germline, CDR1 is MNHEY, CDR2 SVGAGI. The CDR3 nucleotides are TGTGCCAGCAGTTACTCTCGGCAGTTGAACACTGAAGCTTTCTTT. Encoded protein: CASSYSRQLNTEAFF.

The chain uses TRBV5-1 and TRBJ1-6; the D gene is possibly TRBD1 (5 bases). Looked up from germline, CDR1 is SGHRS and CDR2 is YFSETQ. The length of the CDR3 is 14 residues. V shed 4 bases and J shed 9 bases, with 14 bases lying between them. For the CDR3, the DNA is TGCGCCAGCAGCGGGGGAATAGCGCGTTCACCCCTCCACTTT. Encoded protein: CASSGGIARSPLHF.

The V gene is TRBV15, the J gene TRBJ1-1; possible D gene TRBD1, 5 bases. V was cut by 2 bases and J by 10 bases, with 23 bases left in between. This CDR3 contains 16 residues. Germline V gene lookup returns CDR1 LNHNV and CDR2 YYDKDF (reference sequence). CDR3 sequence (DNA): TGTGCCACCAGCAGAAATACAGCCGGGACCGGAGGAGCAGCTTTCTTT. It yields the protein CATSRNTAGTGGAAFF.

V usage is TRBV6-6 and J usage is TRBJ2-6; TRBD1 or TRBD2 may be the D gene (6 bases each). V gave up 6 bases and J gave up 10 bases, with 16 bases separating them. The length of the CDR3 is 14 residues. In germline, CDR1 is MNHNY, CDR2 SVGAGI (reference sequence). CDR3 DNA sequence: TGTGCCAGCAGCATAGGGGGGTCTGGAAACGTCCTGACTTTC. Translating gives CASSIGGSGNVLTF.

The chain links TRBV18 to TRBJ2-5; D perhaps matches TRBD1 (6 bases). The CDR3 runs 14 residues. Germline CDR1 is KGHSH and CDR2 is LQKENI. The V end lost 5 bases, the J end lost 3 bases, and 13 bases lay between the germline ends. CDR3 sequence reads: CASSGTGFEETQYF. CDR3 DNA: TGTGCCAGCTCAGGTACAGGGTTCGAAGAGACCCAGTACTTC.

Of note for this clone: Other DNA sequences in this sample translate to the same CDR3. The chain carries TRBV5-1 and TRBJ2-5, with 12 bases identical to TRBD2. Germline V CDR1 and CDR2: SGHRS, YFSETQ. The CDR3 has 14 residues. Trimming removed 4 bases from V and 5 bases from J; junction bases left unmatched: 3. CDR3 sequence reads: CASSPGTSGETQYF. The CDR3 DNA reads TGCGCCAGCAGCCCAGGGACTAGCGGGGAGACCCAGTACTTC.

The rearrangement links TRBV19 to TRBJ1-5; 9 nucleotides align to TRBD1. There are 14 residues in the CDR3. Germline V gene data show CDR1 as LNHDA and CDR2 as SQIVND (reference sequence). After removal of 6 bases from V and 7 bases from J, the junction contained 7 bases not matched to a gene. The CDR3 coding sequence is TGTGCCAGTAGCAGGACAGGGGTAGGGCAGCCCCAGCATTTT. Translation: CASSRTGVGQPQHF.

The rearrangement uses TRBV14 and TRBJ1-1; 12 nucleotides align to TRBD1. Germline V gives CDR1 SGHDN, CDR2 FVKESK. After removal of 2 bases from V and 4 bases from J, the junction contained 8 bases not matched to a gene. This CDR3 spans 17 amino acids. This CDR3 is CASSQILGTGGTTEAFF. The CDR3, as DNA: TGTGCCAGCAGCCAAATCCTAGGGACAGGGGGCACCACTGAAGCTTTCTTT.

The chain links TRBV5-6 to TRBJ2-7, with 9 bases matching TRBD1. CDR1 and CDR2 (germline): SGHDT, YYEEEE. V lost 6 bases and J lost 3; bases outside the gene matches: 7. This CDR3 is 14 amino acids long. The CDR3 is CASTWGQGNYEQYF. CDR3 DNA: TGTGCCAGCACCTGGGGACAGGGAAACTACGAGCAGTACTTC.

The sample holds one count of this clone. V gene TRBV5-6 combines with J gene TRBJ2-5; D might be TRBD1 or TRBD2, each matching 5 bases. V was trimmed by 4 bases and J by 2 bases, leaving 15 bases between them. This CDR3 contains 15 residues. Per germline, CDR1 SGHDT and CDR2 YYEEEE. Here the CDR3 reads CASSSSIGAQETQYF. In nucleotides, the CDR3 is TGTGCCAGCAGCAGCTCGATCGGGGCTCAAGAGACCCAGTACTTC.